Listed here is a single T cell receptor (beta chain). The test was conducted at deep level. It was across several immunoSEQ plates that each subset's genomic DNA was evenly split. Measured with immunoSEQ multiplex PCR; TCRdb has only the in-frame clones, and not every one. The sample carries roughly 1,600,000 clones, less than 99% recorded once. The data originate from a study of shared clonotypes between healthy human individuals. Turning to the study itself: The study used three CD4 naive, three CD4 memory, two CD8 naive and one CD8 memory plate per donor.

Trimming left V 1 base short and J 1 base short, with 18 bases between. CDR3 size: 18 residues. Looked up from germline, CDR1 is SGHVS and CDR2 is FNYEAQ. From CD4+ cells came CD45RA+ naive and CD45RA-negative memory subsets. The sequencing input was naive CD4+ T cells sorted from blood. Described subset: CD45RA+ positively selected. This clonotype was sampled from a man aged 25-45 years in good health. This chain links TRBV7-6 with TRBJ2-3; TRBD2 is a possible D gene (5 bases). The CDR3 bases are TGTGCCAGCAGCTTAGGGGCGGTAGGGAGATTGGGCACAGATACGCAGTATTTT. The encoded protein is CASSLGAVGRLGTDTQYF.